This is a list of T cell receptor beta chains from one sample in a study of cytomegalovirus exposure and HLA in healthy donors. Profiling relied on immunoSEQ multiplex PCR, and the TCRdb table lists in-frame clones only, not all of them. This repertoire shows about 130,000 clones, roughly 89% found once; its top ten account for roughly 2%. The sequencing sample was made of PBMCs. The receptors originated from a woman aged 18-29 years in good health and CMV-seronegative. Each CDR3 is given with its conserved first and last residue. Fields, in order: clone size, J gene, D gene, V gene, CDR3 DNA, CDR3 protein. The D gene is left open where the match is weak. Where a row states a size, it is once, few, many or the class of an expanded clone; other rows omit it.

clone size: -; J gene: TRBJ1-2; D gene: TRBD1; V gene: TRBV6-4; CDR3 DNA: TGTGCCAGCAGCCCGGGACAGTCCCTCTATGGCTACACCTTC; CDR3 protein: CASSPGQSLYGYTF
clone size: few; J gene: TRBJ1-2; D gene: -; V gene: TRBV11-3; CDR3 DNA: TGTGCCAGCAGCTTAGTAAGGGGGAACTATGGCTACACCTTC; CDR3 protein: CASSLVRGNYGYTF
clone size: -; J gene: TRBJ1-2; D gene: TRBD1; V gene: TRBV6-1; CDR3 DNA: TGTGCCAGCAGCAGCGACAGGGGTCCGTATGGCTACACCTTC; CDR3 protein: CASSSDRGPYGYTF
clone size: -; J gene: TRBJ1-3; D gene: -; V gene: TRBV9; CDR3 DNA: TGTGCCAGCAGCGTGACGACAGTCAGCTCTGGAAACACCATATATTTT; CDR3 protein: CASSVTTVSSGNTIYF
clone size: -; J gene: TRBJ2-3; D gene: -; V gene: TRBV7-9; CDR3 DNA: TGTGCCAGCAGCTTGAGGGGGGACTACCCGGATACGCAGTATTTT; CDR3 protein: CASSLRGDYPDTQYF
clone size: -; J gene: TRBJ2-1; D gene: TRBD2; V gene: TRBV6-5; CDR3 DNA: TGTGCCAGCAGTCCAACTAGCGGTCCCTACAATGAGCAGTTCTTC; CDR3 protein: CASSPTSGPYNEQFF
clone size: -; J gene: TRBJ2-1; D gene: -; V gene: TRBV4-2; CDR3 DNA: TGTGCCAGCAGCCAAGATCTCTTTCCGAGGGAGAGGAGATATGAGCAGTTCTTC; CDR3 protein: CASSQDLFPRERRYEQFF
clone size: -; J gene: TRBJ2-1; D gene: -; V gene: TRBV11-3; CDR3 DNA: TGTGCCAGCAGCTCGAGATCCCGAGGGGAGCAGTTCTTC; CDR3 protein: CASSSRSRGEQFF
clone size: -; J gene: TRBJ1-2; D gene: TRBD1; V gene: TRBV9; CDR3 DNA: TGTGCCAGCAGCGCCAGGGCAGGGGGCGCGAACTATGGCTACACCTTC; CDR3 protein: CASSARAGGANYGYTF
clone size: -; J gene: TRBJ1-1; D gene: -; V gene: TRBV6-5; CDR3 DNA: TGTGCCAGCAGTTACTCCAGGGGCGGTGGGAACACTGAAGCTTTCTTT; CDR3 protein: CASSYSRGGGNTEAFF
clone size: -; J gene: TRBJ2-7; D gene: -; V gene: TRBV6-6; CDR3 DNA: TGTGCCAGCAGTTACTTCTCCTCCTACGAGCAGTACTTC; CDR3 protein: CASSYFSSYEQYF
clone size: -; J gene: TRBJ2-7; D gene: TRBD2; V gene: TRBV19; CDR3 DNA: TGTGCCAGTAGTATCGCGGGAGGCTTCGAGCAGTACTTC; CDR3 protein: CASSIAGGFEQYF
clone size: -; J gene: TRBJ2-7; D gene: TRBD1; V gene: TRBV11-2; CDR3 DNA: TGTGCCAGCAGCGAAAGGCCGACAGGGAAAAACTATAGGCAGTACTTC; CDR3 protein: CASSERPTGKNYRQYF
clone size: -; J gene: TRBJ2-7; D gene: -; V gene: TRBV11-3; CDR3 DNA: TGTGCCAGCAGCCTGGGCCGGGGAGGCGACGAGCAGTACTTC; CDR3 protein: CASSLGRGGDEQYF
clone size: -; J gene: TRBJ1-2; D gene: -; V gene: TRBV19; CDR3 DNA: TGTGCCAGTAGCCTCGGGGGGCTTACGGGCTACACCTTC; CDR3 protein: CASSLGGLTGYTF
clone size: -; J gene: TRBJ1-5; D gene: -; V gene: TRBV5-4; CDR3 DNA: TGTGCCAGCAGCTTGGACCTAAGCAATCAGCCCCAGCATTTT; CDR3 protein: CASSLDLSNQPQHF
clone size: -; J gene: TRBJ2-5; D gene: TRBD1; V gene: TRBV11-2; CDR3 DNA: TGTGCCAGCAGCCCCCTAGACAGGGGTTTGACCCAGTACTTC; CDR3 protein: CASSPLDRGLTQYF
clone size: -; J gene: TRBJ2-7; D gene: -; V gene: TRBV19; CDR3 DNA: TGTGCCAGTAGTATGAGGAAGTACTTC; CDR3 protein: CASSMRKYF
clone size: -; J gene: TRBJ2-3; D gene: -; V gene: TRBV9; CDR3 DNA: TGTGCCAGCAGCGTAGAAGCGGGTGGGCCGTCAGATACGCAGTATTTT; CDR3 protein: CASSVEAGGPSDTQYF
clone size: -; J gene: TRBJ2-2; D gene: TRBD1; V gene: TRBV25-1; CDR3 DNA: TGTGCCAGCAGTGGGCGACAGGGCTTTATCGCCGGGGAGCTGTTTTTT; CDR3 protein: CASSGRQGFIAGELFF
clone size: -; J gene: TRBJ2-2; D gene: -; V gene: TRBV5-1; CDR3 DNA: TGCGCCAGCAGCCGGACAGAGAACACCGGGGAGCTGTTTTTT; CDR3 protein: CASSRTENTGELFF
clone size: -; J gene: TRBJ2-3; D gene: -; V gene: TRBV11-3; CDR3 DNA: TGTGCCAGCAGCTTACGTCAGGGCACCACAGATACGCAGTATTTT; CDR3 protein: CASSLRQGTTDTQYF
clone size: -; J gene: TRBJ1-1; D gene: -; V gene: TRBV7-9; CDR3 DNA: TGTGCCAGCAGCTTATATATGGAGGGGACTGAAGCTTTCTTT; CDR3 protein: CASSLYMEGTEAFF
clone size: -; J gene: TRBJ1-5; D gene: TRBD1; V gene: TRBV27; CDR3 DNA: TGTGCCAGCAGTCCCCACAGGGGAACTCAGCCCCAGCATTTT; CDR3 protein: CASSPHRGTQPQHF
clone size: -; J gene: TRBJ2-7; D gene: TRBD1; V gene: TRBV2; CDR3 DNA: TGTGCCAGCAACCCCAGTCGGGACAGCGCGGGGTACTTC; CDR3 protein: CASNPSRDSAGYF
clone size: -; J gene: TRBJ1-3; D gene: -; V gene: TRBV4-1; CDR3 DNA: TGCGCCAGCAGCCATACACAAAGCTCTGGAAACACCATATATTTT; CDR3 protein: CASSHTQSSGNTIYF
clone size: -; J gene: TRBJ1-1; D gene: TRBD1; V gene: TRBV20-1; CDR3 DNA: TGCAGTGCTTCACAGGGGGCGACGGCTTTCTTT; CDR3 protein: CSASQGATAFF
clone size: -; J gene: TRBJ1-1; D gene: -; V gene: TRBV6-5; CDR3 DNA: TGTGCCAGCAGTTACTCGCGGATCAACACTGAAGCTTTCTTT; CDR3 protein: CASSYSRINTEAFF
clone size: -; J gene: TRBJ2-1; D gene: TRBD2; V gene: TRBV7-9; CDR3 DNA: TGTGCCAGCAGCTTAGTACCCCTAGCGGCTAGCTACAATGAGCAGTTCTTC; CDR3 protein: CASSLVPLAASYNEQFF
clone size: once; J gene: TRBJ2-3; D gene: TRBD1; V gene: TRBV15; CDR3 DNA: TGTGCCACCAGGACAGGGGGCCGGGGTACGCAGTATTTT; CDR3 protein: CATRTGGRGTQYF
clone size: -; J gene: TRBJ1-1; D gene: -; V gene: TRBV7-8; CDR3 DNA: TGTGCCAGCAGCTTGGAACAGGCGTCAAGATGGGCTTTCTTT; CDR3 protein: CASSLEQASRWAFF
clone size: once; J gene: TRBJ2-2; D gene: TRBD2; V gene: TRBV11-2; CDR3 DNA: TGTGCCAGCAGCTTACGGGGGGGTTATGTAATCAACACCGGGGAGCTGTTTTTT; CDR3 protein: CASSLRGGYVINTGELFF
clone size: -; J gene: TRBJ2-2; D gene: -; V gene: TRBV27; CDR3 DNA: TGTGCCAGCAGTTTAGCGGCTACGAACACCGGGGAGCTGTTTTTT; CDR3 protein: CASSLAATNTGELFF